Below are 16 T cell receptor beta chains sequenced from a single sample in a study of blood T cell repertoires in COVID-19. Assay: immunoSEQ multiplex PCR; the TCRdb copy retains only in-frame clones and omits some. The sample carries about 94,000 clones, about 86% recorded once. Sequences were obtained from peripheral blood. The receptor source for this set is a woman in her sixties in a cohort sampled during active or convalescent COVID-19.

The rearrangement uses TRBV12-3 or TRBV12-4 and TRBJ1-5; the match to TRBD1 covers 7 bases. Trimming cost V 9 bases and J 4 bases; bases outside gene matches: 6. This CDR3 comprises 13 residues. The CDR3, as DNA: TGTGCCAGTCAGCAGGGGGGAAATCAGCCCCAGCATTTT. As protein: CASQQGGNQPQHF.

In its sample, this clone was seen a few times. The chain has TRBV5-1 and TRBJ2-5, with D maybe TRBD2 (5 bases). The germline V and J ends were trimmed by 5 bases and 4 bases, with 9 bases remaining between them. CDR1 is SGHRS and CDR2 is YFSETQ in the germline V gene. There are 12 residues in the CDR3. The CDR3 sequence: CASRSGGETQYF. The CDR3 DNA reads TGCGCCAGCAGGAGCGGCGGAGAGACCCAGTACTTC.

The rearrangement joins TRBV25-1 to TRBJ1-2; D remains unclear. Germline CDR1 is MGHDK and CDR2 is SYGVNS. This CDR3 comprises 13 residues. The V end was cut by 2 bases, the J end by 4 bases, with 8 bases between. CDR3 nucleotides: TGTGCCAGCAGTGAAGGAGGGATCTATGGCTACACCTTC. It yields the protein CASSEGGIYGYTF.

The chain recombines TRBV19 with TRBJ1-5; 9 bases match TRBD1. The ends lost 9 bases at V and 0 bases at J; junction bases unmatched: 9. Germline V CDR1 and CDR2: LNHDA, SQIVND (reference sequence). The CDR3 is made up of 16 amino acids. This CDR3 reads CASTGTGTVSNQPQHF. For the CDR3, the DNA is TGTGCCAGCACCGGGACAGGGACCGTTAGCAATCAGCCCCAGCATTTT.

The chain links TRBV12-5 to TRBJ1-2; 8 positions match TRBD1. CDR3 size: 14 residues. The germline V gene encodes CDR1 LGHNT and CDR2 FRNRAP. V trimming: 5 bases; J trimming: 2 bases; junction bases outside the gene matches: 4. In DNA, the CDR3 is TGTGCTAGTGGTCCGGGACAGGCAAACTATGGCTACACCTTC. This encodes CASGPGQANYGYTF. Combining the CDR3 with reference TRBV12-5 and TRBJ1-2 gives the whole variable domain DARVTQTPRHKVTEMGQEVTMRCQPILGHNTVFWYRQTMMQGLELLAYFRNRAPLDDSGMPKDRFSAEMPDATLATLKIQPSEPRDSAVYFCASGPGQANYGYTFGSGTRLTVV.

In DNA, the CDR3 is TGTGCCAGCAGTGAATACGGGTACTCCTACGAGCAGTACTTC. It translates to CASSEYGYSYEQYF. This chain links TRBV25-1 with TRBJ2-7; D gene unclear. V lost 0 bases and J 0 bases, leaving 6 bases between the germline ends. The CDR3 contains 14 residues. Germline loops: CDR1 MGHDK, CDR2 SYGVNS.

This clone has a single count. The chain recombines TRBV11-2 with TRBJ1-3; D gene uncertain. The germline V and J ends were trimmed by 3 bases and 0 bases, with 9 bases remaining between them. Germline V gene sequence: CDR1 SGHAT, CDR2 FQNNGV. The CDR3 spans 15 residues. This CDR3 reads CASSFPGNSGNTIYF. CDR3 DNA: TGTGCCAGCAGCTTCCCCGGGAACTCTGGAAACACCATATATTTT.

This rearrangement joins TRBV28 to TRBJ1-1, with 7 bases matching TRBD1. The CDR3 is 14 residues long. J was trimmed by 1 base and V by 5 bases; bases with no gene match: 4. Germline CDR1 is MDHEN and CDR2 is SYDVKM. CDR3 nucleotides: TGTGCCAGCAGTCTAAGACAGGGGAACACTGAAGCTTTCTTT. Translating it yields CASSLRQGNTEAFF.

This clone was recorded only once. V gene TRBV5-1 combines with J gene TRBJ1-5; tentatively, D is TRBD1 (5 bases). V was trimmed by 7 bases and J by 9 bases, leaving 26 bases between them. The germline gives CDR1 SGHRS, CDR2 YFSETQ. This CDR3 has 16 amino acids. The CDR3 DNA sequence: TGCGCCAGCGCCCGGGGGGGACCGGGGGACCCAGGGCCCCAGCATTTT. Its protein product is CASARGGPGDPGPQHF.

The V gene is TRBV28, the J gene TRBJ1-1; 9 bases align to TRBD1. V was pared by 5 bases and J by 6 bases, with 7 bases of the junction left unmatched. CDR1 MDHEN and CDR2 SYDVKM come from the germline V gene. This CDR3 is 14 amino acids long. This CDR3 is CASSTGGSVAEAFF. DNA for the CDR3: TGTGCCAGCAGTACAGGGGGCTCAGTCGCTGAAGCTTTCTTT.

The gene calls are TRBV19 and TRBJ1-1; unclear D gene. From germline, CDR1 is LNHDA and CDR2 SQIVND (reference sequence). V lost 6 bases and J lost 10, with 15 bases in between. This CDR3 is 12 amino acids long. The CDR3 loop reads CASSQVKVGAFF. The CDR3 nucleotides read TGTGCCAGTAGCCAGGTAAAAGTGGGAGCTTTCTTT.

The chain couples TRBV3-1 (or the pseudogene TRBV3-2) to TRBJ1-1; no reliable D call. The germline V gene encodes CDR1 LGHDT and CDR2 YNNKEL (reference sequence). Trimming removed 4 bases from V and 7 bases from J, with 13 bases in between. The CDR3 spans 13 residues. CDR3 sequence (DNA): TGTGCCAGCAGCCCGCCATATTCGGGTGAAGCTTTCTTT. Translated, it gives CASSPPYSGEAFF.

Note on this clone: Within the sample, other DNA sequences also encode this same CDR3. This CDR3 is CASSSTENYGYTF. The CDR3 DNA reads as TGTGCCAGCAGCTCGACAGAGAACTATGGCTACACCTTC. The genes are TRBV7-9 and TRBJ1-2; possible D gene TRBD1, 5 bases. Germline V CDR1 and CDR2: SEHNR, FQNEAQ (reference sequence). Trimming left V 4 bases short and J 2 bases short, with 8 bases between. The CDR3 has 13 residues. The full variable domain, rest sourced from reference TRBV7-9 and TRBJ1-2, is DTGVSQNPRHKITKRGQNVTFRCDPISEHNRLYWYRQTLGQGPEFLTYFQNEAQLEKSRLLSDRFSAERPKGSFSTLEIQRTEQGDSAMYLCASSSTENYGYTFGSGTRLTVV.

This clone was detected once. The chain uses TRBV6-5 and TRBJ1-1; no clear D gene. With 0 bases removed from V and 5 bases from J, the gap between germline ends came to 13 bases. The CDR3 extends over 15 amino acids. Germline V gene lookup returns CDR1 MNHEY and CDR2 SVGAGI. In DNA form, the CDR3 reads TGTGCCAGCAGTTACTCCCCCGGGAGGAGTACTGAAGCTTTCTTT. Its protein product is CASSYSPGRSTEAFF.

The V and J genes are TRBV19 and TRBJ1-6; the match to TRBD1 covers 11 bases. V lost 6 bases and J lost 7; bases outside the gene matches: 8. The CDR3 extends over 16 amino acids. Germline lookup yields CDR1 LNHDA and CDR2 SQIVND (reference sequence). CDR3 DNA: TGTGCCAGTAGAACCGGACAGGGGGCGAGAAATTCACCCCTCCACTTT. It specifies CASRTGQGARNSPLHF.

This clone was found once. V is TRBV5-1 and J is TRBJ2-3; D is possibly TRBD2 (6 bases). In germline, CDR1 is SGHRS, CDR2 YFSETQ. V was clipped by 0 bases and J by 1 base, with 12 bases between them. The CDR3 length is 16 residues. The CDR3 DNA follows: TGCGCCAGCAGCTTGGGAGCGGGTCAGGGCACAGATACGCAGTATTTT. Translation gives CASSLGAGQGTDTQYF.